These 24 T cell receptor beta chains came from one sample sequenced in a study of shared clonotypes between healthy human individuals. Sequencing was performed with immunoSEQ multiplex PCR; in TCRdb, only in-frame clones are kept and a portion is missing. The sample consists of over a million clones, roughly 96% of them appearing once. Sequenced material: naive CD4+ T cells sorted from blood. Subset reported: CD45RA+ positively selected. The receptors shown here come from a man aged 25 to 40 in good health.

The chain has TRBV20-1 and TRBJ1-2; D is undetermined. Trimming stripped 3 bases from V and 4 bases from J, with 6 bases between. The CDR3 is made up of 11 amino acids. The germline CDR1 and CDR2 sequences are DFQATT and SNEGSKA (reference sequence). CDR3 sequence: CSASFSYGYTF. The CDR3 DNA follows: TGCAGTGCTAGCTTTTCCTATGGCTACACCTTC.

The chain is built from TRBV5-1 and TRBJ1-4; weak D call: TRBD1 (5 bases). The V gene lost 4 bases and the J gene lost 7 bases, with 20 bases spanning the gap. Germline-derived CDR1 and CDR2 are SGHRS and YFSETQ. CDR3 length: 16 amino acids. The CDR3 loop is CASSGAGPGRSEKLFF. The CDR3 bases are TGCGCCAGCAGCGGGGCGGGCCCGGGAAGGAGTGAAAAACTGTTTTTT. Full variable domain (missing parts from reference TRBV5-1 and TRBJ1-4): KAGVTQTPRYLIKTRGQQVTLSCSPISGHRSVSWYQQTPGQGLQFLFEYFSETQRNKGNFPGRFSGRQFSNSRSEMNVSTLELGDSALYLCASSGAGPGRSEKLFFGSGTQLSVL.

The V and J genes are TRBV7-9 and TRBJ2-7; tentative D call: TRBD1 (6 bases). V was trimmed by 4 bases and J by 1 base, leaving 14 bases between them. Looked up from germline, CDR1 is SEHNR and CDR2 is FQNEAQ (reference sequence). CDR3 size: 15 residues. This CDR3 is CASSSPGQGSYEQYF. The CDR3 bases are TGTGCCAGCAGCTCTCCGGGACAAGGGTCCTACGAGCAGTACTTC.

The chain is built from TRBV28 and TRBJ2-7; D is perhaps TRBD2 (5 bases). The V end lost 1 base, the J end lost 5 bases, and 18 bases lay between the germline ends. The CDR3 totals 16 residues. Germline CDR1 and CDR2: MDHEN and SYDVKM. The CDR3 region has the DNA TGTGCCAGCAGTTTATTACTAGACCCCGAAGGCGACGAGCAGTACTTC. Amino acids: CASSLLLDPEGDEQYF.

The rearrangement links TRBV27 to TRBJ2-2; D perhaps matches TRBD2 (6 bases). The CDR3 runs 15 residues. From germline, CDR1 is MNHEY and CDR2 SMNVEV (reference sequence). The V end was cut by 8 bases, the J end by 3 bases, with 16 bases between. The CDR3 region is CASGAFPGDTGELFF. The DNA for the CDR3 is TGTGCCAGCGGGGCGTTTCCGGGAGACACCGGGGAGCTGTTTTTT.

This chain links TRBV20-1 with TRBJ2-7, with 7 bases that match TRBD2. The junction had 4 bases not matched to a gene; V was cut back by 5 bases and J by 6 bases. The CDR3 totals 11 residues. The germline V gene encodes CDR1 DFQATT and CDR2 SNEGSKA (reference sequence). Here the CDR3 reads CSAWDYLEQYF. The CDR3 nucleotides read TGCAGTGCTTGGGACTATCTCGAGCAGTACTTC.

The chain links TRBV27 to TRBJ2-5; 11 bases agree with TRBD2. Germline CDR1 is MNHEY and CDR2 is SMNVEV (reference sequence). The J segment lost 3 bases and the V segment lost 5 bases, leaving 8 bases of the junction unmatched. The CDR3 is made up of 16 amino acids. The CDR3 sequence: CASSPPGLAEEETQYF. CDR3 sequence (DNA): TGTGCCAGCAGTCCCCCGGGACTAGCGGAGGAAGAGACCCAGTACTTC.

V is TRBV28 and J is TRBJ1-4; 8 nucleotides agree with TRBD1. With V trimmed by 10 bases and J by 4 bases, 8 bases remained unmatched. CDR1 and CDR2 from the germline V gene are MDHEN and SYDVKM. The CDR3 covers 14 residues. Here the CDR3 DNA reads TGTGCCACCCTTAACAGGGGGGGTAATGAAAAACTGTTTTTT. Translated: CATLNRGGNEKLFF.

J is TRBJ2-1 and V is TRBV10-2; a weak D match, TRBD1 (5 bases). This CDR3 has 11 amino acids. Germline CDR1 reads WSHSY; CDR2 reads SAAADI. Trimming shortened V by 8 bases and J by 7 bases, and 9 bases separated the two germline ends. The CDR3: CASDRGNEQFF. CDR3 coding DNA: TGCGCCAGCGATAGGGGAAATGAGCAGTTCTTC.

The chain links TRBV5-8 to TRBJ2-1, with D hard to call. Trimming shortened V by 4 bases and J by 1 base, and 12 bases separated the two germline ends. The CDR3 has 15 residues. Germline CDR1 SGHTS, CDR2 YDEGEE. The CDR3 DNA sequence: TGTGCCAGCAGCGGAAAGATCCGATCCTACAATGAGCAGTTCTTC. This translates into CASSGKIRSYNEQFF.

CDR3 sequence: CASSYSTWGRTDTQYF. The CDR3 bases are TGTGCCAGCAGTTACTCGACGTGGGGCCGTACAGATACGCAGTATTTT. This chain uses TRBV6-5 with TRBJ2-3; perhaps TRBD1 as D (5 bases). The CDR3 has 16 amino acids. Germline loops: CDR1 MNHEY, CDR2 SVGAGI. Trimming took off 0 bases at V and 3 bases at J, with 13 bases between the two ends.

This chain links TRBV27 with TRBJ2-2; D not resolved. The CDR3 spans 15 residues. V was shortened by 2 bases and J by 0 bases, with 7 bases between the two germline ends. Germline CDR1 MNHEY, CDR2 SMNVEV (reference sequence). Here the CDR3 DNA reads TGTGCCAGCAGTTTAACTTCCCCGAACACCGGGGAGCTGTTTTTT. This sequence encodes CASSLTSPNTGELFF.

In this sample, this clone turned up once. The gene calls are TRBV4-3 and TRBJ2-1, with D possibly TRBD2 on 6 matching bases. Germline V gene data show CDR1 as LGHNA and CDR2 as YSLEER. The CDR3 is made up of 17 amino acids. Trimming removed 0 bases from V and 3 bases from J, with 15 bases in between. CDR3 loop: CASSQDQTGAIYNEQFF. CDR3 coding DNA: TGCGCCAGCAGCCAAGATCAGACGGGAGCGATCTACAATGAGCAGTTCTTC.

The V gene is TRBV5-5, the J gene TRBJ2-7, with D perhaps given as TRBD1 or TRBD2 (5 bases each). Germline V gene lookup returns CDR1 SGHKS and CDR2 YYEKEE (reference sequence). This CDR3 has 14 residues. Trimming left V 0 bases short and J 6 bases short, with 13 bases between. As DNA, the CDR3 is TGTGCCAGCAGCTTGGCGGGGACGTATGCCGAGCAGTACTTC. Protein product: CASSLAGTYAEQYF.

This chain connects TRBV5-1 to TRBJ1-1; weak D call: TRBD1 (5 bases). V was trimmed by 7 bases and J by 6 bases, leaving 16 bases between them. There are 13 residues in the CDR3. Germline V gene sequence: CDR1 SGHRS, CDR2 YFSETQ. The CDR3 nucleotides are TGCGCCAGCGCGGCCATAGGGGACTCTGAAGCTTTCTTT. This codes for CASAAIGDSEAFF.

This chain uses TRBV2 with TRBJ2-3, with D unclear. Germline assignment: CDR1 SNHLY and CDR2 FYNNEI. CDR3 length: 16 residues. V lost 4 bases to trimming and J lost 3 bases, with 17 bases between them. The CDR3 DNA follows: TGTGCCAGCAGTGTAATTGGCAGCATGGGTACAGATACGCAGTATTTT. Protein: CASSVIGSMGTDTQYF.

The chain combines TRBV25-1 with TRBJ1-1, with 7 bases aligning to TRBD1. The germline CDR1 and CDR2 sequences are MGHDK and SYGVNS. This CDR3 comprises 13 residues. The trim removed 4 bases at V and 4 bases at J, leaving 3 bases unmatched. CDR3 region: CASSGQGGTEAFF. The DNA for the CDR3 is TGTGCCAGCAGTGGACAGGGTGGCACTGAAGCTTTCTTT.

This chain uses TRBV28 with TRBJ1-4, with D possibly being TRBD1 (6 bases). The germline gives CDR1 MDHEN, CDR2 SYDVKM. The length of the CDR3 is 15 residues. The V and J ends lost 3 bases and 5 bases respectively, with 13 bases between them. In DNA, the CDR3 is TGTGCCAGCAGTTTTCTGGCAGGACAGAATGAAAAACTGTTTTTT. Its translation: CASSFLAGQNEKLFF.

CDR3 DNA sequence: TGTGCCAGCAGCATTGGGGGGACAGACGAGCAGTACTTC. Its protein is CASSIGGTDEQYF. The rearrangement links TRBV28 to TRBJ2-7, with D possibly TRBD1 on 7 matching bases. The germline V and J ends were trimmed by 6 bases and 5 bases, with 14 bases remaining between them. From germline, CDR1 is MDHEN and CDR2 SYDVKM. The CDR3 is 13 amino acids. Supplemented by reference TRBV28 and TRBJ2-7, the full variable domain reads DVKVTQSSRYLVKRTGEKVFLECVQDMDHENMFWYRQDPGLGLRLIYFSYDVKMKEKGDIPEGYSVSREKKERFSLILESASTNQTSMYLCASSIGGTDEQYFGPGTRLTVT.

The CDR3, as DNA: TGTGCCAGCACCGTCGCCTCTAGCGGGAGTGAGACCCAGTACTTC. Translated: CASTVASSGSETQYF. This rearrangement joins TRBV6-9 to TRBJ2-5, with 10 bases matching TRBD2. CDR3 length equals 15 residues. Germline CDR1 reads MNHGY; CDR2 reads SVAAGI. After removal of 7 bases from V and 5 bases from J, the junction contained 10 bases not matched to a gene.

This chain connects TRBV18 to TRBJ2-3; the match to TRBD2 covers 9 bases. This CDR3 spans 17 amino acids. The V segment lost 5 bases and the J segment 2 bases; nucleotides outside the gene matches: 11. Per germline, CDR1 KGHSH and CDR2 LQKENI. Written as DNA, the CDR3 is TGTGCCAGCTCATCCTATACCCTAGCGGGAAACACAGATACGCAGTATTTT. Amino acids: CASSSYTLAGNTDTQYF.

V is TRBV5-1 and J is TRBJ2-3; D remains ambiguous. With 7 bases removed from V and 4 bases from J, the gap between germline ends came to 16 bases. The CDR3 consists of 14 residues. Germline CDR1 and CDR2: SGHRS and YFSETQ. The CDR3: CASRTSWVADTQYF. The CDR3 nucleotides are TGCGCCAGCCGAACCTCCTGGGTCGCAGATACGCAGTATTTT.

This clone has only one observation. The chain links TRBV5-6 to TRBJ2-2; no clear D gene. V dropped 6 bases and J dropped 0 bases, with 12 bases sitting between them. Germline CDR1 and CDR2: SGHDT and YYEEEE. The CDR3 sequence is 15 residues long. CDR3 nucleotides: TGTGCCAGCAACCCCTTACGCGCGAACACCGGGGAGCTGTTTTTT. It specifies CASNPLRANTGELFF.

The chain recombines TRBV4-2 with TRBJ2-5, with unresolved D. Trimming left V 2 bases short and J 3 bases short, with 10 bases between. Per the germline V gene, CDR1 is LGHNA and CDR2 is YNFKEQ. This CDR3 contains 14 residues. CDR3 sequence reads: CASSQSVSEETQYF. The CDR3 DNA is TGTGCCAGCAGCCAAAGTGTAAGCGAAGAGACCCAGTACTTC.